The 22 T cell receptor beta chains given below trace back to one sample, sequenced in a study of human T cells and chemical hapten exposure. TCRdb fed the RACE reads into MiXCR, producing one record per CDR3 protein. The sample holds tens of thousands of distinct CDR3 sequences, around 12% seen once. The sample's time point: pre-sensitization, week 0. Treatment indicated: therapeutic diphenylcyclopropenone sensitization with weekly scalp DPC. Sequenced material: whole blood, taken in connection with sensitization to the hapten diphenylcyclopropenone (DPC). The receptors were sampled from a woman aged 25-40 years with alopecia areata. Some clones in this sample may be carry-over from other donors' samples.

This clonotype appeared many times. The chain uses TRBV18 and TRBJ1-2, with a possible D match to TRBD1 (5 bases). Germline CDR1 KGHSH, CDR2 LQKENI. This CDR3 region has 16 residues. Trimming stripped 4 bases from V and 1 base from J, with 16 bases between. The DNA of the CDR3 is TGTGCCAGCTCACGGGGCCAGGCACCCAATAACTATGGCTACACCTTC. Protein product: CASSRGQAPNNYGYTF.

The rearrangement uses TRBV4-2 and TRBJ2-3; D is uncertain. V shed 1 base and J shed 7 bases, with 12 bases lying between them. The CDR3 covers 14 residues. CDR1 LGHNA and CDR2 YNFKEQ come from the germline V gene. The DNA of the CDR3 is TGTGCCAGCAGCCAAGCGGTATCCTCCAATACGCAGTATTTT. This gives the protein CASSQAVSSNTQYF.

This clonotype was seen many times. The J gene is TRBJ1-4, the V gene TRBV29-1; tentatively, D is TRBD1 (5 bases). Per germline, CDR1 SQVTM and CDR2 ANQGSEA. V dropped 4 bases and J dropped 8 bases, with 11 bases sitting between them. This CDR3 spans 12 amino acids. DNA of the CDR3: TGCAGCGTTGGGGGGGGTCGGGAAAAACTGTTTTTT. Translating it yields CSVGGGREKLFF.

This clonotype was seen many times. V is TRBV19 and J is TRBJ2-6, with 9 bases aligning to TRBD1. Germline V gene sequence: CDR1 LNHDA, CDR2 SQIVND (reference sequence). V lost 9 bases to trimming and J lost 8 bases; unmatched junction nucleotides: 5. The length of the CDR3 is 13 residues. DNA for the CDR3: TGTGCCAGCTCGGACAGGGGTACCAACGTCCTGACTTTC. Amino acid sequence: CASSDRGTNVLTF.

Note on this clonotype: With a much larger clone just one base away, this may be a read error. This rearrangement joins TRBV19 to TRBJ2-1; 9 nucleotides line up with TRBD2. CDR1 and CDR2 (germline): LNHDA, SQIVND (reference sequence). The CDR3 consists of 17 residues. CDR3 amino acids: CASSIGLAGQIYNEQIF. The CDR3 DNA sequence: TGTGCCAGTAGTATAGGTCTAGCGGGACAGATTTACAATGAGCAGATCTTC.

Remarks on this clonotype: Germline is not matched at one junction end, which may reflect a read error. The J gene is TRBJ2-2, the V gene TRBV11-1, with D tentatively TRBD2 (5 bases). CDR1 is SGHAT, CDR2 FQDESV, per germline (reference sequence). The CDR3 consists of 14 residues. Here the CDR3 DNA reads TGTGCCAGCAGCTTTTGGTCGTACACCGGGGAGCCGTTTTTT. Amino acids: CASSFWSYTGEPFF.

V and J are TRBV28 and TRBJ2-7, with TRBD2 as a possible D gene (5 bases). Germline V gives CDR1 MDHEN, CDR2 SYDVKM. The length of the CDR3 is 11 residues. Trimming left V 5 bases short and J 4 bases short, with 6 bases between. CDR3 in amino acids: CASSRRYEQYF. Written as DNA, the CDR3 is TGTGCCAGCAGTAGGAGGTACGAGCAGTACTTC.

The CDR3 DNA sequence: TGTGCCAGCAGTTGGACAGTCAATCAGCCCCAGCATTTT. Translating it yields CASSWTVNQPQHF. J is TRBJ1-5 and V is TRBV28, with D tentatively TRBD1 (6 bases). The CDR3 totals 13 residues. The ends were cut back, 4 bases at V and 3 bases at J, with 7 bases in the middle. Germline CDR1 is MDHEN and CDR2 is SYDVKM.

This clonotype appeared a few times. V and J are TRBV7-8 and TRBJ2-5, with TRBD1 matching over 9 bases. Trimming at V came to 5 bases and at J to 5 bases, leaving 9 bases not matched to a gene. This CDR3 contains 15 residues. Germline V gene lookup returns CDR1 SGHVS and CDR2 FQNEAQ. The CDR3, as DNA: TGTGCCAGCAGCGAAGGGACAGGGTCATTGGAGACCCAGTACTTC. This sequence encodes CASSEGTGSLETQYF.

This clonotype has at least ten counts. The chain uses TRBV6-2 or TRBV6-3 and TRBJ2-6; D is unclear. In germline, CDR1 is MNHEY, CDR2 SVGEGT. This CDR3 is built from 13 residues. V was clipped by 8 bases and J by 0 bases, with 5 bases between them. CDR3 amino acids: CASQLSGANVLTF. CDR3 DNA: TGTGCCAGCCAGCTCTCTGGGGCCAACGTCCTGACTTTC.

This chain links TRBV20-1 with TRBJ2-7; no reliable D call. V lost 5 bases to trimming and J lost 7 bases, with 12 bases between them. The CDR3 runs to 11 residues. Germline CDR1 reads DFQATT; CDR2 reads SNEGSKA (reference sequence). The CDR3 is CSASPYREQYF. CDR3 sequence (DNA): TGCAGTGCTTCGCCCTATCGGGAGCAGTACTTC.

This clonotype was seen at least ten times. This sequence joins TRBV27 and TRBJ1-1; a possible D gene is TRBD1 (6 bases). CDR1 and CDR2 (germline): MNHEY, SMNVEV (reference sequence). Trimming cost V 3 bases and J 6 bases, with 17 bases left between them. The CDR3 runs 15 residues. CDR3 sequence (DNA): TGTGCCAGCAGTTTGGGACAAGTTGGTCCCGCTGAAGCTTTCTTT. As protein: CASSLGQVGPAEAFF.

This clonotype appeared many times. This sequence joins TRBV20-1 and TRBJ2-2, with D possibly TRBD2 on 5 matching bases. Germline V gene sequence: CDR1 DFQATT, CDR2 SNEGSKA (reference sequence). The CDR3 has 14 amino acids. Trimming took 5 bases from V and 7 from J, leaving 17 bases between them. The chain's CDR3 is CSAPELVRGGELFF. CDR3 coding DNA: TGCAGTGCTCCGGAACTAGTACGGGGCGGGGAGCTGTTTTTT.

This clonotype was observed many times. The CDR3 bases are TGTGCCAGCAGCTTAGGTGGGACAGGTCGTGAAAAACTGTTTTTT. It yields the protein CASSLGGTGREKLFF. J is TRBJ1-4 and V is TRBV7-9, with 8 bases identical to TRBD1. The germline V gene has CDR1 SEHNR and CDR2 FQNEAQ (reference sequence). V gave up 1 base and J gave up 7 bases; unmatched junction bases: 5. The CDR3 is 15 amino acids.

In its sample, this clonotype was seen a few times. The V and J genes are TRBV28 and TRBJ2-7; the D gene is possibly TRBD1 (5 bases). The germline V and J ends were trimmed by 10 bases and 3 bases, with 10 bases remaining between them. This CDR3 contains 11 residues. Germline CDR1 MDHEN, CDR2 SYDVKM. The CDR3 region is CATRALYEQYF. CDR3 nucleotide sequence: TGTGCCACCAGGGCCCTCTACGAGCAGTACTTC.

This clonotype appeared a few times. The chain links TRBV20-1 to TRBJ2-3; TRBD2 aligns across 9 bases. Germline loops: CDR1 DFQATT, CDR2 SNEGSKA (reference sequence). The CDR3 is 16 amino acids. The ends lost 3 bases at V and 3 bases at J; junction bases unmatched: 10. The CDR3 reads CSASSPGTSFTDTQYF. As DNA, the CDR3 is TGCAGTGCTAGTTCTCCCGGGACTAGCTTTACAGATACGCAGTATTTT.

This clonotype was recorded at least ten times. CDR3 coding DNA: TGTGCCAGCAGTTATGGGGGCGTGGCACACTACGAGCAGTACTTC. It encodes CASSYGGVAHYEQYF. The rearrangement links TRBV28 to TRBJ2-7, with D possibly matching TRBD1 (6 bases). The CDR3 has 15 amino acids. V was trimmed by 4 bases and J by 3 bases, leaving 16 bases between them. CDR1 and CDR2 from the germline V gene are MDHEN and SYDVKM.

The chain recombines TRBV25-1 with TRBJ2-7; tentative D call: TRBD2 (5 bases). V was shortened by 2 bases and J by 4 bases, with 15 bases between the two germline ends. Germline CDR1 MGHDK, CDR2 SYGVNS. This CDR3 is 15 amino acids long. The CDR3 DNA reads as TGTGCCAGCAGTGAAGATAGGAGCGGCGTATACGAGCAGTACTTC. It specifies CASSEDRSGVYEQYF.

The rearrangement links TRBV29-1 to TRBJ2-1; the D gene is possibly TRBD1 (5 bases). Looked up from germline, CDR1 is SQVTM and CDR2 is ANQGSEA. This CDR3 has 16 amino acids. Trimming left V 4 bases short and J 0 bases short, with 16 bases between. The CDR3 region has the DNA TGCAGCGTTGTTCCTCAGGGAAAGAGCTCCTACAATGAGCAGTTCTTC. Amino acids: CSVVPQGKSSYNEQFF.

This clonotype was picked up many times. This CDR3 is CASSYKGSGYEQYF. CDR3 nucleotides: TGTGCCAGCAGCTATAAGGGTTCTGGGTACGAGCAGTACTTC. The chain carries TRBV5-4 and TRBJ2-7; unclear D gene. Trimming pared 3 bases from V and 4 bases from J, leaving 14 bases between. Germline assignment: CDR1 SGHNT and CDR2 YYREEE (reference sequence). This CDR3 is built from 14 residues.

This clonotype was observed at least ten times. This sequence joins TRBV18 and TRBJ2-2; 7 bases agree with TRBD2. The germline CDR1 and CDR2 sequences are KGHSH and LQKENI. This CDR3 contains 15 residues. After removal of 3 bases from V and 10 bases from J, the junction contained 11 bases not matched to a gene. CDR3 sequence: CASSPLSMTSSELFF. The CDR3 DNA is TGTGCCAGCTCACCGTTGAGTATGACTAGCTCGGAGCTGTTTTTT.

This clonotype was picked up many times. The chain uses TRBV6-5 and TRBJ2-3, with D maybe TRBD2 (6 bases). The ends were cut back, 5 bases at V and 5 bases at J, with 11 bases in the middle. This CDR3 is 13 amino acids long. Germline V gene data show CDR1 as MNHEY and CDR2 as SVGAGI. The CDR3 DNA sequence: TGTGCCAGCAGTCCCCCCGGGGGAGATACGCAGTATTTT. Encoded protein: CASSPPGGDTQYF.